What follows is one T cell receptor (beta chain) and its context. The data derive from a study of CD8+ T cells in alopecia areata. Reverse transcription of extracted RNA yielded cDNA, which provided the sequencing template. Assay used: immunoSEQ multiplex PCR; TCRdb lists only in-frame clones, some missing. The data contain approximately 98,000 clones, roughly 64% of them seen just once; the ten biggest clones take up roughly 20%. V was pared by 11 bases and J by 0 bases, with 20 bases between. Germline V lookup: CDR1 LNHDA, CDR2 SQIVND (reference sequence). The CDR3 loop spans 15 amino acids. Specimen: CD8+ T cells sorted from blood. V usage is TRBV19 and J usage is TRBJ2-7; unclear D gene. This sequence was found in a human donor in good health. CDR3 amino acids: CASSPGSSGSYEQYF. Here the CDR3 DNA reads TGTGCCTCAAGCCCGGGCTCGTCGGGCTCCTACGAGCAGTACTTC. Complete variable domain (other parts from reference TRBV19 and TRBJ2-7): DGGITQSPKYLFRKEGQNVTLSCEQNLNHDAMYWYRQDPGQGLRLIYYSQIVNDFQKGDIAEGYSVSREKKESFPLTVTSAQKNPTAFYLCASSPGSSGSYEQYFGPGTRLTVT.